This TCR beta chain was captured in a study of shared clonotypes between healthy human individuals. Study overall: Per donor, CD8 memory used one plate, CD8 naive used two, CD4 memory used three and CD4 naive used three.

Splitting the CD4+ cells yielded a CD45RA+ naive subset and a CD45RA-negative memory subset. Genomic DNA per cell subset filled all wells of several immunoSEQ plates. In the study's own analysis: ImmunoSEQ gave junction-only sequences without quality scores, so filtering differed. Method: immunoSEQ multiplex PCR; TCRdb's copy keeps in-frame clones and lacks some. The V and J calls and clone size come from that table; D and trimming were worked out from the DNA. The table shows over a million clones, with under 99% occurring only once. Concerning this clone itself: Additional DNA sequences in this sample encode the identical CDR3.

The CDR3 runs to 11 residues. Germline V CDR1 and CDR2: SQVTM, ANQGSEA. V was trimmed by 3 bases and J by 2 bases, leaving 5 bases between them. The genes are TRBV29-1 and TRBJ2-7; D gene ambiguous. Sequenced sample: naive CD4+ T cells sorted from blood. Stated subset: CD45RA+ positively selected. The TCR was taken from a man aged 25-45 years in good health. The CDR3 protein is CSVDGAYEQYF. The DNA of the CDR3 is TGCAGCGTTGACGGAGCCTACGAGCAGTACTTC.